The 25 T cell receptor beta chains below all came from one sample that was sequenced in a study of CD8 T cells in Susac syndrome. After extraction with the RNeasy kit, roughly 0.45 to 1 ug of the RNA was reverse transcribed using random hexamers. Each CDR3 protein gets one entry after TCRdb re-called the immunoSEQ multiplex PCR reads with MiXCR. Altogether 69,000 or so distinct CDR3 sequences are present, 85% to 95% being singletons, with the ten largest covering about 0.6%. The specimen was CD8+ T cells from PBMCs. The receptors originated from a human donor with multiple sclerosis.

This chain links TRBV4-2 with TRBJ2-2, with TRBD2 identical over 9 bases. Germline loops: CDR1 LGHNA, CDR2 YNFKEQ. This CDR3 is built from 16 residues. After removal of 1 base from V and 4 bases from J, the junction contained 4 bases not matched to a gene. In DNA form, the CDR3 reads TGTGCCAGCAGCCAAGCGCGGGAGGGCCCCACCGGGGAGCTGTTTTTT. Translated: CASSQAREGPTGELFF.

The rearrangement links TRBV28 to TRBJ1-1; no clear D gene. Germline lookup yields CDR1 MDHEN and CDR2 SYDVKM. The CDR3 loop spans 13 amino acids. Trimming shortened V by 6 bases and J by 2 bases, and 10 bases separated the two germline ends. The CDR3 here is CASSPGSNTEAFF. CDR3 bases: TGTGCCAGCAGCCCTGGGAGCAACACTGAAGCTTTCTTT. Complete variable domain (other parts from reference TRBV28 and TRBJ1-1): DVKVTQSSRYLVKRTGEKVFLECVQDMDHENMFWYRQDPGLGLRLIYFSYDVKMKEKGDIPEGYSVSREKKERFSLILESASTNQTSMYLCASSPGSNTEAFFGQGTRLTVV.

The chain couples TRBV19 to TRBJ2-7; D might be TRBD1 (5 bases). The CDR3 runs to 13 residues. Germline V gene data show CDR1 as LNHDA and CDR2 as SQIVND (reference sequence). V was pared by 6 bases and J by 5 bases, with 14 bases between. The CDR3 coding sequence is TGTGCCAGTAGGCGGCAAGGGGTCGACGAGCAGTACTTC. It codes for CASRRQGVDEQYF.

CDR3: CASSNLQERNTEAFF. CDR3 coding DNA: TGCGCCAGCAGTAACTTACAGGAACGGAACACTGAAGCTTTCTTT. The V call is TRBV5-1, the J call TRBJ1-1; D possibly corresponds to TRBD1 (5 bases). The V gene's germline CDR1 is SGHRS and CDR2 YFSETQ. The CDR3 is 15 amino acids. V was clipped by 5 bases and J by 1 base, with 15 bases between them.

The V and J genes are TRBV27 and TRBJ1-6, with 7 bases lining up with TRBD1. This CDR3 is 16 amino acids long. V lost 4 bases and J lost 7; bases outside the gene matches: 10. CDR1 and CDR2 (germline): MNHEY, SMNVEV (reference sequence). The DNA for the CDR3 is TGTGCCAGCAGTTCAAAGGACAGGTTTCCGAATTCACCCCTCCACTTT. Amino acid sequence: CASSSKDRFPNSPLHF.

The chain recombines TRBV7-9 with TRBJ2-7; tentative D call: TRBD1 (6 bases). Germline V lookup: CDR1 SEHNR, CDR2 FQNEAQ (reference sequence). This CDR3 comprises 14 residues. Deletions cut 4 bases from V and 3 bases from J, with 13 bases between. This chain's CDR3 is CASSSTTGIYEQYF. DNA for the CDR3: TGTGCCAGCAGCTCTACTACAGGGATCTACGAGCAGTACTTC.

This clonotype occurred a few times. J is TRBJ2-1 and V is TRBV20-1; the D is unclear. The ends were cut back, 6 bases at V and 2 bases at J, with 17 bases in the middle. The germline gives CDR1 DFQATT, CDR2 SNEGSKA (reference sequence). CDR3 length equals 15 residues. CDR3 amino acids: CSAIHSGITYNEQFF. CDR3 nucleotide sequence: TGCAGTGCCATCCATTCGGGTATTACCTACAATGAGCAGTTCTTC.

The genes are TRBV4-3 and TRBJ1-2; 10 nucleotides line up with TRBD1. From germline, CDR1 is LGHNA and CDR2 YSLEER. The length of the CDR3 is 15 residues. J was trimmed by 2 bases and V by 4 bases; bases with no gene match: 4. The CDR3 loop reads CASSPGTGENYGYTF. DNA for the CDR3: TGCGCCAGCAGCCCAGGGACAGGGGAGAACTATGGCTACACCTTC.

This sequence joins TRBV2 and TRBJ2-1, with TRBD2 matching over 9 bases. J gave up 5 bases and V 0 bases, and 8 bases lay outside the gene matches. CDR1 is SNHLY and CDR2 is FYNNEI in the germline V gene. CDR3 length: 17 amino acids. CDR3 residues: CASSEAFGLALNNEQFF. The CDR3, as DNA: TGTGCCAGCAGTGAAGCGTTCGGACTAGCGTTGAACAATGAGCAGTTCTTC.

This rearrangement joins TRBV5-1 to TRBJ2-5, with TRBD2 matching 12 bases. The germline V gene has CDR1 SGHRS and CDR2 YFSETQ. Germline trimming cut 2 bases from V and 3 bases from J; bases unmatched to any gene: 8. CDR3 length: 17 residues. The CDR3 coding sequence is TGCGCCAGCAGCTTTTACGGACTAGCGGGAAAAGAAGAGACCCAGTACTTC. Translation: CASSFYGLAGKEETQYF.

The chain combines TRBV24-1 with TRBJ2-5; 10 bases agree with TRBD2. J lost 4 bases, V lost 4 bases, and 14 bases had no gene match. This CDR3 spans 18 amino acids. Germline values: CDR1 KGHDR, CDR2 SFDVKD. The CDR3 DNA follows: TGTGCCACCAGTGACCCCACTCCGGGGCTAGCGGGAGCAGAGACCCAGTACTTC. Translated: CATSDPTPGLAGAETQYF.

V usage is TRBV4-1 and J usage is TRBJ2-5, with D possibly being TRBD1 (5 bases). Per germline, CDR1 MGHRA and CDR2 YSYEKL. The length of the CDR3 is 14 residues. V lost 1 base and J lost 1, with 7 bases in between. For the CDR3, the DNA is TGCGCCAGCAGCCAAGTAGACAGCCAAGAGACCCAGTACTTC. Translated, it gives CASSQVDSQETQYF.

CDR3 bases: TGTGCCAGCAGCTCTGGGGGCGCTGGGGCCAACGTCCTGACTTTC. This gives the protein CASSSGGAGANVLTF. The chain combines TRBV7-8 with TRBJ2-6, with TRBD1 as a possible D gene (6 bases). Germline V gives CDR1 SGHVS, CDR2 FQNEAQ. There are 15 residues in the CDR3. V shed 4 bases and J shed 2 bases, with 9 bases lying between them.

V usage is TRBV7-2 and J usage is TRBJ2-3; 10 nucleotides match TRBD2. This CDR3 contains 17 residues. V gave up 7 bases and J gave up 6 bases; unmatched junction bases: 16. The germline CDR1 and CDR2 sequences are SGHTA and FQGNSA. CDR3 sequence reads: CASIPLGWLAGADTQYF. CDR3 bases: TGTGCCAGCATTCCACTCGGTTGGCTAGCGGGAGCCGATACGCAGTATTTT.

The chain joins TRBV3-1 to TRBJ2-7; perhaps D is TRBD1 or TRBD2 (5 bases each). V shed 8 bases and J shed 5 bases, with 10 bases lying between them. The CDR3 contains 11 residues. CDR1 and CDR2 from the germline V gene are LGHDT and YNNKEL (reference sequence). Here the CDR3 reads CASGAGDEQYF. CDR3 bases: TGTGCCAGCGGGGCCGGGGACGAGCAGTACTTC.

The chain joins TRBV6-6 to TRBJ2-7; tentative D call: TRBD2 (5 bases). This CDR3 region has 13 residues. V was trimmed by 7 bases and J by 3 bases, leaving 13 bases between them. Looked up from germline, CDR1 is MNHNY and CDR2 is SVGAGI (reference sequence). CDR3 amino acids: CASTSYGDYEQYF. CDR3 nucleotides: TGTGCCAGCACCTCATACGGGGACTACGAGCAGTACTTC.

In DNA, the CDR3 is TGTGCCAGCATAAAAGAGTGGGGCACCGGGGAGCTGTTTTTT. Its protein is CASIKEWGTGELFF. V usage is TRBV7-3 and J usage is TRBJ2-2; no clear D. Germline CDR1 and CDR2: SGHTA and FQGTGA. V shed 7 bases and J shed 4 bases, with 13 bases lying between them. This CDR3 contains 14 residues.

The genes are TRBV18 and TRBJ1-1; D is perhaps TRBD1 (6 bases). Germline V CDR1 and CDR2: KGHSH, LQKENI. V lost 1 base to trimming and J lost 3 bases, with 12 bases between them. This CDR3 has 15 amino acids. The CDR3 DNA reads TGTGCCAGCTCACCACTAGGGGGGTGGGACACTGAAGCTTTCTTT. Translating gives CASSPLGGWDTEAFF.

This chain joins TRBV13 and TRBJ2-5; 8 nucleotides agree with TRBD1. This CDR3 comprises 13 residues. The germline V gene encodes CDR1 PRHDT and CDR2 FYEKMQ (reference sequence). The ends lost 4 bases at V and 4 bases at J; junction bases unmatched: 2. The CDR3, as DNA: TGTGCCAGCAGCTCCGGGACAGGAGAGACCCAGTACTTC. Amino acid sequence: CASSSGTGETQYF.

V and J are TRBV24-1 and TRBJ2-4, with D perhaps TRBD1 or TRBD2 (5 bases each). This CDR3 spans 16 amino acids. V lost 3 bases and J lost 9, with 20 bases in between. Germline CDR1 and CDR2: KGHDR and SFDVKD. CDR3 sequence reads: CATSDPYRDQEGIQYF. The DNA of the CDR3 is TGTGCCACCAGTGATCCGTACCGGGACCAAGAGGGCATTCAGTACTTC.

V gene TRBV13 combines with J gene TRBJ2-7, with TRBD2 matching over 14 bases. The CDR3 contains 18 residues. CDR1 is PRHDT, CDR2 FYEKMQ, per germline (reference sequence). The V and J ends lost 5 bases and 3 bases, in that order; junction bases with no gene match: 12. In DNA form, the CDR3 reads TGTGCCAGCAGCGAGGGACTAGCGGGAGAGGGGTCCTTCTACGAGCAGTACTTC. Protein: CASSEGLAGEGSFYEQYF.

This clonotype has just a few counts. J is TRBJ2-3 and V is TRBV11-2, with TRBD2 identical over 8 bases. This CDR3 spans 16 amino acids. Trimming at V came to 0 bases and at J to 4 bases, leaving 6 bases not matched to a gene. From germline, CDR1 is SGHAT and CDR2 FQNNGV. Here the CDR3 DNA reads TGTGCCAGCAGCTTAGATCGCGGGAGGACCTCAGATACGCAGTATTTT. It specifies CASSLDRGRTSDTQYF.

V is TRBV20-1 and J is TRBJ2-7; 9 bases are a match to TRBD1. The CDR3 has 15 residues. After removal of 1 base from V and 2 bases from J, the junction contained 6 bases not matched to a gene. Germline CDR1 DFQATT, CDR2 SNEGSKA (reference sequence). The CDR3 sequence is CSARGGTGWAYEQYF. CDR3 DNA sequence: TGCAGTGCTAGAGGTGGGACAGGGTGGGCCTACGAGCAGTACTTC.

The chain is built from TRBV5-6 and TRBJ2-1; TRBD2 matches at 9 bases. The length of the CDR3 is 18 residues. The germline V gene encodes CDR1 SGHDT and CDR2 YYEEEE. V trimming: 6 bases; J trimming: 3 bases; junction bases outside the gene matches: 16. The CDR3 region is CASNPEDSSGELYNEQFF. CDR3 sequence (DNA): TGTGCCAGCAACCCTGAGGATTCTAGCGGGGAACTCTACAATGAGCAGTTCTTC.

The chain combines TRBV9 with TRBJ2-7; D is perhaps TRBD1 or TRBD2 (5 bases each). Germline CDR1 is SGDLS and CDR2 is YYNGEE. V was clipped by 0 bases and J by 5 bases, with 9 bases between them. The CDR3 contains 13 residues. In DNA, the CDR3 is TGTGCCAGCAGCGTAGTGGGGGACCACGAGCAGTACTTC. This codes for CASSVVGDHEQYF.